This TCR beta chain was recovered during a study of shared clonotypes between healthy human individuals. Germline CDR1 and CDR2: PRHDT and FYEKMQ (reference sequence). V was trimmed by 5 bases and J by 0 bases, leaving 6 bases between them. The CDR3 is 13 amino acids. Selected positively for CCR7 and CD45RO-negative, naive CD8 cells excluded terminally differentiated effector memory CD45RA+ cells. The data were produced by immunoSEQ multiplex PCR, yet TCRdb's version contains in-frame clones alone and is incomplete. Of about 2 million clones in the sample, about 95% were seen once. Material for sequencing was naive CD8+ T cells sorted from blood. The chain links TRBV13 to TRBJ2-3; D is uncertain. The sequence came from a man between 18 and 29 years old in good health. As DNA, the CDR3 is TGTGCCAGCAGCCACCCTAGCACAGATACGCAGTATTTT. This gives the protein CASSHPSTDTQYF.